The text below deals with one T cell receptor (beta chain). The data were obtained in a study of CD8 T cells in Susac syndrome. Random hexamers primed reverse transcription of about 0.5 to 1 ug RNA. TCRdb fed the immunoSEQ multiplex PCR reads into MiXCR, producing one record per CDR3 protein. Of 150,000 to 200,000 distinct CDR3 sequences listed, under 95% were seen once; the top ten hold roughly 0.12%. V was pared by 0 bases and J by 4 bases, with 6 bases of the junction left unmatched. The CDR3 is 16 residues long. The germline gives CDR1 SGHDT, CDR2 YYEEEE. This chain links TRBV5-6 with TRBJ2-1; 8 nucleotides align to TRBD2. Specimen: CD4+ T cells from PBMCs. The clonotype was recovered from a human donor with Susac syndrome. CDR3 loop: CASSLAGRGAYNEQFF. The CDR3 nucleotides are TGTGCCAGCAGCTTGGCCGGGCGGGGGGCTTACAATGAGCAGTTCTTC.